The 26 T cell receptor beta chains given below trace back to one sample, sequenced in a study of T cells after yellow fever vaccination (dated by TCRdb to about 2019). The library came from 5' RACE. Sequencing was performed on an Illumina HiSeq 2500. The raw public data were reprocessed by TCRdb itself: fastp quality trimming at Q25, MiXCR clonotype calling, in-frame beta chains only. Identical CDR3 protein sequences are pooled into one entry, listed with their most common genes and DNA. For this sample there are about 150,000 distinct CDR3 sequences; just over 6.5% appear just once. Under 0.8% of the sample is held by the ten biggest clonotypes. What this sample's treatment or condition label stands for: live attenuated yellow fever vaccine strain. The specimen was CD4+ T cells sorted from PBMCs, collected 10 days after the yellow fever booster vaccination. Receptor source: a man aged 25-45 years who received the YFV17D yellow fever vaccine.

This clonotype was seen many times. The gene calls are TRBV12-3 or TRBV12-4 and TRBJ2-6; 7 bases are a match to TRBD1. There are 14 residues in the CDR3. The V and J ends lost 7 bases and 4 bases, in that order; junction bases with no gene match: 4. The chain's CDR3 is CASTTGVGANVLTF. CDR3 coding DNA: TGTGCCAGCACCACAGGGGTCGGGGCCAACGTCCTGACTTTC.

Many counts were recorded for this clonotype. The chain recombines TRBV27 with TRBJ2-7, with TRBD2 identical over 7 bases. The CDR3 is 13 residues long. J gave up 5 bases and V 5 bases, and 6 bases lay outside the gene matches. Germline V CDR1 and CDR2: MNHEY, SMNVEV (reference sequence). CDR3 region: CASSLGEGDEQYF. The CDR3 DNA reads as TGTGCCAGCAGTCTAGGGGAGGGAGACGAGCAGTACTTC.

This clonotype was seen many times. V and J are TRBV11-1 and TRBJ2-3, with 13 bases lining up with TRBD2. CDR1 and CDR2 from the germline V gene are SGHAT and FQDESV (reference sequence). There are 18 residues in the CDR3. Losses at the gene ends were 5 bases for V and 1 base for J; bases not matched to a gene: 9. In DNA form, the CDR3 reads TGTGCCAGCAGCCTCGGGACTAGCGGGATTGCCCGCACAGATACGCAGTATTTT. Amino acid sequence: CASSLGTSGIARTDTQYF.

The CDR3 bases are TGCAGTGCCTCGGAAACTGGGGCCAACGTCCTGACTTTC. Residues: CSASETGANVLTF. This chain links TRBV20-1 with TRBJ2-6, with D unresolved. Germline V lookup: CDR1 DFQATT, CDR2 SNEGSKA (reference sequence). The CDR3 contains 13 residues. The V end lost 6 bases, the J end lost 2 bases, and 8 bases lay between the germline ends.

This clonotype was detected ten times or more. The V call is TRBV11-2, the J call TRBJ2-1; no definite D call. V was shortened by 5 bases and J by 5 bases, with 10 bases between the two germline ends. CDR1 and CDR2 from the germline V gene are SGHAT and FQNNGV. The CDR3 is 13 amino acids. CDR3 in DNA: TGTGCCAGCAGCGGGAACTTGGACAATGAGCAGTTCTTC. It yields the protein CASSGNLDNEQFF.

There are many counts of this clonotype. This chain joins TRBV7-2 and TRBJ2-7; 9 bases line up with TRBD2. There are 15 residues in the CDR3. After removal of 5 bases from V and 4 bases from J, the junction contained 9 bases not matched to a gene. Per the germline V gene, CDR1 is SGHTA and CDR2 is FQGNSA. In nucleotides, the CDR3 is TGTGCCAGCAGCCGCCCGGGACTAGCTTTATACGAGCAGTACTTC. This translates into CASSRPGLALYEQYF.

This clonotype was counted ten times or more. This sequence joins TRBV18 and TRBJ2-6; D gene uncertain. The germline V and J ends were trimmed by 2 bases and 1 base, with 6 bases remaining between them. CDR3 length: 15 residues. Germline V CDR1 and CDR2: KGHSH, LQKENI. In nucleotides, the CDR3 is TGTGCCAGCTCACCAGAACGGTCTGGGGCCAACGTCCTGACTTTC. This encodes CASSPERSGANVLTF.

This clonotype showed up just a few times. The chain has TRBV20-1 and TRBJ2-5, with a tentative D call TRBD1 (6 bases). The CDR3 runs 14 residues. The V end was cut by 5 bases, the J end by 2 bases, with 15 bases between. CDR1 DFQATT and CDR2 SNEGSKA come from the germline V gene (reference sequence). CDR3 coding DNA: TGCAGTGCTTGTGGGGGCCCGGTACAAGAGACCCAGTACTTC. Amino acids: CSACGGPVQETQYF.

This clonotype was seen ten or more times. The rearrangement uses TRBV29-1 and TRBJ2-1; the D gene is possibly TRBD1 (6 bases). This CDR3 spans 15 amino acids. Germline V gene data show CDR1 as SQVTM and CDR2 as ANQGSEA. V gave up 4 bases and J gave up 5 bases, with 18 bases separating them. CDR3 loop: CSVGSGGVRNNEQFF. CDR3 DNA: TGCAGCGTTGGATCTGGGGGCGTTCGCAACAATGAGCAGTTCTTC.

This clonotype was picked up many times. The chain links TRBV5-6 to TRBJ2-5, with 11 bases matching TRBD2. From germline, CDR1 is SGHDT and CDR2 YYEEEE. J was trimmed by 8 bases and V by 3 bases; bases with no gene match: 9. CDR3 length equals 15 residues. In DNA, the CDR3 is TGTGCCAGCAGCTGGGGATCGACTAGCGGGAATACCCAGTACTTC. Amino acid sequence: CASSWGSTSGNTQYF.

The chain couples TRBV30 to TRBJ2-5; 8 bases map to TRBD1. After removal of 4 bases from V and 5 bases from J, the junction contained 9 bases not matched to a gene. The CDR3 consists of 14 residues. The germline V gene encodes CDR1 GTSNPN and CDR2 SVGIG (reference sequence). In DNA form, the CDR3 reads TGTGCCTGGAACCCAGGGGGCGTCTGGGAGACCCAGTACTTC. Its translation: CAWNPGGVWETQYF.

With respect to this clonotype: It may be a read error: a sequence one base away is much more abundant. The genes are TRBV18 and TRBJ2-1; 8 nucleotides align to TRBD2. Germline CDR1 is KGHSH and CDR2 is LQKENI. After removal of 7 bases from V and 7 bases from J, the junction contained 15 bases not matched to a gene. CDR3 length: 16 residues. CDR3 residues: CASLPDASGSGNEQFF. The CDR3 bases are TGTGCCAGCTTACCTGATGCCAGCGGGAGTGGTAATGAGCAGTTCTTC. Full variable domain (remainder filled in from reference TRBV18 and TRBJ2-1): NAGVMQNPRHLVRRRGQEARLRCSPMKGHSHVYWYRQLPEEGLKFMVYLQKENIIDESGMPKERFSAEFPKEGPSILRIQQVVRGDSAAYFCASLPDASGSGNEQFFGPGTRLTVL.

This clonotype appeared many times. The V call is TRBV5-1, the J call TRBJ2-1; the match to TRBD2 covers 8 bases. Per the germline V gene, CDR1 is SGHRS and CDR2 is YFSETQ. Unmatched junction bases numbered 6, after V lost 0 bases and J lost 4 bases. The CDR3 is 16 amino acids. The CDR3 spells CASSLAVSGGYNEQFF. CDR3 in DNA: TGCGCCAGCAGCTTGGCCGTCAGCGGGGGTTACAATGAGCAGTTCTTC.

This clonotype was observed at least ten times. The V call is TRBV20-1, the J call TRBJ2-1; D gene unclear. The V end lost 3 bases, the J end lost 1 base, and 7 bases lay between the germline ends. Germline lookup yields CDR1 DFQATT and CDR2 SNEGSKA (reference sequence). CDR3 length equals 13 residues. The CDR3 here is CSARVGSYNEQFF. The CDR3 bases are TGCAGTGCTAGGGTGGGGTCCTACAATGAGCAGTTCTTC.

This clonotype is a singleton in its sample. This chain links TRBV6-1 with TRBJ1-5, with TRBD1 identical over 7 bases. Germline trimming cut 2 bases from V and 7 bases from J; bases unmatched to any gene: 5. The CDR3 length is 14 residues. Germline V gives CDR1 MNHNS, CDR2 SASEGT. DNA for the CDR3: TGTGCCAGCAGTGAAAGCCTACAGGGGCAGCCCCAGCATTTT. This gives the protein CASSESLQGQPQHF.

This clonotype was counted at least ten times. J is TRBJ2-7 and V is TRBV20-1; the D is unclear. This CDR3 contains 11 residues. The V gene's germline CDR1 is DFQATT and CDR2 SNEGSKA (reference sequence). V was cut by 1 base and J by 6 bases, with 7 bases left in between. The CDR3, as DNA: TGCAGTGCTAGAGCTTTGTCCGAGCAGTACTTC. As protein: CSARALSEQYF.

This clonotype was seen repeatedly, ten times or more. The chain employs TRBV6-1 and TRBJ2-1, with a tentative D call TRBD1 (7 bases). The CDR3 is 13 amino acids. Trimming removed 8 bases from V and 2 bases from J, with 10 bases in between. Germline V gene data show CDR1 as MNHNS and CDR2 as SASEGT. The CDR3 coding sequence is TGTGCCAGCCGGGGGACAGCCTACAATGAGCAGTTCTTC. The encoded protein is CASRGTAYNEQFF.

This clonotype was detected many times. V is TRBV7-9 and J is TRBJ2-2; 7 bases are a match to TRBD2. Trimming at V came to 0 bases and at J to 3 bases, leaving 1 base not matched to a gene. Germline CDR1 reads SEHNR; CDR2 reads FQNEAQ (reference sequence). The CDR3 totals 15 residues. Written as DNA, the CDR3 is TGTGCCAGCAGCTTAGCGGGAGGGGACACCGGGGAGCTGTTTTTT. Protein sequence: CASSLAGGDTGELFF.

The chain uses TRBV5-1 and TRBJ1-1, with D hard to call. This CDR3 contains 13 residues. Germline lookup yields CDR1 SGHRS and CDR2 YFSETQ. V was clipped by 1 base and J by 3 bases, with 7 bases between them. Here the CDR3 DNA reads TGCGCCAGCAGCTTGAGGTTGCACACTGAAGCTTTCTTT. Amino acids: CASSLRLHTEAFF.

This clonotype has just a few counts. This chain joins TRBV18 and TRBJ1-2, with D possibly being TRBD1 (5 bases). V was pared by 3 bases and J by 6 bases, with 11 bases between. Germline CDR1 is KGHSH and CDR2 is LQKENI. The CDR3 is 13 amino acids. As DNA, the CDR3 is TGTGCCAGCTCACCCACCGGGACGGATGGCTACACCTTC. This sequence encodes CASSPTGTDGYTF.

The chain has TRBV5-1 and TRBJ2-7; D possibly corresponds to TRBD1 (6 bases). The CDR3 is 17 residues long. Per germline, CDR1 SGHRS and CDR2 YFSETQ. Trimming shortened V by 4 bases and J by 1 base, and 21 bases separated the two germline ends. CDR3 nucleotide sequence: TGCGCCAGCAGCGTACTTCTGGGGACACATTATTCCTACGAGCAGTACTTC. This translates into CASSVLLGTHYSYEQYF.

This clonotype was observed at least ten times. The CDR3 here is CASSFRVGTGPYEQYF. The CDR3 nucleotides are TGCGCCAGCAGCTTCCGAGTCGGGACAGGTCCCTACGAGCAGTACTTC. The chain uses TRBV5-1 and TRBJ2-7, with 8 bases identical to TRBD1. The CDR3 has 16 residues. The ends lost 2 bases at V and 2 bases at J; junction bases unmatched: 9. Per the germline V gene, CDR1 is SGHRS and CDR2 is YFSETQ.

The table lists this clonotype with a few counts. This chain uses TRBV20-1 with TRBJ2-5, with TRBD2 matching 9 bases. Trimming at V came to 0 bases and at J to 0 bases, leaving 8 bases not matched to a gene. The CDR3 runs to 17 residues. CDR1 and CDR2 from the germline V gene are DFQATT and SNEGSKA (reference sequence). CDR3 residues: CSARDISLAGNQETQYF. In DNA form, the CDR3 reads TGCAGTGCTAGAGATATCTCCCTAGCGGGGAACCAAGAGACCCAGTACTTC.

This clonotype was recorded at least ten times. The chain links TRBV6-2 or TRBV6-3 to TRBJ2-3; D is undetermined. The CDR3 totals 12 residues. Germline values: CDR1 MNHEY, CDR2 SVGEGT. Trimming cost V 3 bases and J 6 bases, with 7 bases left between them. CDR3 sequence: CASSYSGDTQYF. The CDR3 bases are TGTGCCAGCAGTTATTCTGGCGATACGCAGTATTTT.

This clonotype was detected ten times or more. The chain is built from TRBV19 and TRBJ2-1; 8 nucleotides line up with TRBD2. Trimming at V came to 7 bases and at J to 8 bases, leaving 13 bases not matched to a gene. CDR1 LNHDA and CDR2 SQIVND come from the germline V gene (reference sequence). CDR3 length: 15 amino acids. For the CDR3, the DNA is TGTGCCAGTAACTCGGGAGGGCCGGTGGTACATGAGCAGTTCTTC. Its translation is CASNSGGPVVHEQFF.

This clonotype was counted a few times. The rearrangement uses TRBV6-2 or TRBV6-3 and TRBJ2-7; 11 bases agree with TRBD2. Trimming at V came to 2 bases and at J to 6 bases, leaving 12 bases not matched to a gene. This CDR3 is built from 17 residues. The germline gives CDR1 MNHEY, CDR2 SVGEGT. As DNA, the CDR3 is TGTGCCAGCAGTTACGCGACTAGCGGGGTTCGACCACCCGAGCAGTACTTC. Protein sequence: CASSYATSGVRPPEQYF.